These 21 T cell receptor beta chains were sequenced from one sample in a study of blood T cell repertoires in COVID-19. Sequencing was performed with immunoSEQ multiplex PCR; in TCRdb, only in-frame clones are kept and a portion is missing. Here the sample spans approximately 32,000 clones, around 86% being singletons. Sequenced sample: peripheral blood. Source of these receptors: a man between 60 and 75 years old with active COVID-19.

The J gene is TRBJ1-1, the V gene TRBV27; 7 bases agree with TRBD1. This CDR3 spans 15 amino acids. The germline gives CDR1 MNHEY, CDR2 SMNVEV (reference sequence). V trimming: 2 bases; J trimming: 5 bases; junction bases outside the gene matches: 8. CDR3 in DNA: TGTGCCAGCAGTTTAGTACGACAGGGAAAGACTGAAGCTTTCTTT. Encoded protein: CASSLVRQGKTEAFF.

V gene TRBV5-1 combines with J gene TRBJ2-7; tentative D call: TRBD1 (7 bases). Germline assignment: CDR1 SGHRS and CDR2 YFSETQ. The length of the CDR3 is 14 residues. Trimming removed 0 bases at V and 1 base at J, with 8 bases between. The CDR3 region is CASSLAGGSYEQYF. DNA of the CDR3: TGCGCCAGCAGCTTGGCAGGGGGGTCCTACGAGCAGTACTTC.

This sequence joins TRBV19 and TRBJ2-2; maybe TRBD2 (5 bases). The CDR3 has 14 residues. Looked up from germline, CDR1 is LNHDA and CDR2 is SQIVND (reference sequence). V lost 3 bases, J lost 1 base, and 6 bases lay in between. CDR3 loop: CASSIGKNTGELFF. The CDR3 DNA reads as TGTGCCAGTAGTATCGGGAAGAACACCGGGGAGCTGTTTTTT.

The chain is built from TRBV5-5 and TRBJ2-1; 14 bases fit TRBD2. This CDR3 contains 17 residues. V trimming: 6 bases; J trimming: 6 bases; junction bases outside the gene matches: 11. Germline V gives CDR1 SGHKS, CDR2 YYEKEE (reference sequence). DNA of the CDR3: TGTGCCAGCATTAACCCCAGGGGGACTAGCGGGAGCAATGAGCAGTTCTTC. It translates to CASINPRGTSGSNEQFF.

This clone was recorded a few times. The CDR3, as DNA: TGTGCCATCAGTGGGGACAGCTATGGCACTGAAGCTTTCTTT. Protein sequence: CAISGDSYGTEAFF. The chain carries TRBV10-3 and TRBJ1-1, with 7 bases matching TRBD1. The CDR3 has 14 amino acids. Trimming took 4 bases from V and 4 from J; bases not matched to a gene: 6. CDR1 is ENHRY, CDR2 SYGVKD, per germline.

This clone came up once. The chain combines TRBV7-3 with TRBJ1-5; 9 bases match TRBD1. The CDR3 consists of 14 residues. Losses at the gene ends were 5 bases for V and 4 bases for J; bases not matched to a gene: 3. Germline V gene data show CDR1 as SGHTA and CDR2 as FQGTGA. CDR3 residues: CASSPGQGNQPQHF. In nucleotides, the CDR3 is TGTGCCAGCAGCCCAGGACAGGGGAATCAGCCCCAGCATTTT.

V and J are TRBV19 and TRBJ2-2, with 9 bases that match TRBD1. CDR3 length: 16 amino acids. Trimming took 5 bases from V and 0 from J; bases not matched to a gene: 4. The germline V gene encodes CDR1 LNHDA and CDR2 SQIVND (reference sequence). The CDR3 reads CASSGTGPANTGELFF. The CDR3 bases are TGTGCCAGTAGTGGGACAGGGCCCGCGAACACCGGGGAGCTGTTTTTT.

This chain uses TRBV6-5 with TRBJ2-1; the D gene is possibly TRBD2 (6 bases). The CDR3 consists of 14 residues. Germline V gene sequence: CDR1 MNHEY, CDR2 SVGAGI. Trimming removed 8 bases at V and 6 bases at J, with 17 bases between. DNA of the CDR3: TGTGCCAGCGGTCGGGGGAGAGGCCTCAATGAGCAGTTCTTC. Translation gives CASGRGRGLNEQFF.

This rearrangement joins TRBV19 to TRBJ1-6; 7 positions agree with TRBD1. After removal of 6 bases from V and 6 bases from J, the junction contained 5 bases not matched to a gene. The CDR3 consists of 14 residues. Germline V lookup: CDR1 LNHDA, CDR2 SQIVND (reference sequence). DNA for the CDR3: TGTGCCAGTAGAAGGACAGGACTTAATTCACCCCTCCACTTT. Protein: CASRRTGLNSPLHF.

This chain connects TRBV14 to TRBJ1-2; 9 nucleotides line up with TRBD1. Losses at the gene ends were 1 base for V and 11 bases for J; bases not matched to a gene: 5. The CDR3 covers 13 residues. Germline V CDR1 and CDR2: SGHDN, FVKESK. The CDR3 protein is CASSQVGTGWYTF. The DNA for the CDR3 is TGTGCCAGCAGCCAAGTGGGGACAGGGTGGTACACCTTC. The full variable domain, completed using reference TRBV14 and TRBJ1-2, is EAGVTQFPSHSVIEKGQTVTLRCDPISGHDNLYWYRRVMGKEIKFLLHFVKESKQDESGMPNNRFLAERTGGTYSTLKVQPAELEDSGVYFCASSQVGTGWYTFGSGTRLTVV.

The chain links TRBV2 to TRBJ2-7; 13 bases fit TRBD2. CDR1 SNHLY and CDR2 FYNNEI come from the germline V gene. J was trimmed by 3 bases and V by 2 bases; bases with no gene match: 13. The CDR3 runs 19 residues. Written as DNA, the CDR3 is TGTGCCAGCAGTGAATCCCTTTCACTAGCGGGGGGGAAGATCTACGAGCAGTACTTC. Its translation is CASSESLSLAGGKIYEQYF.

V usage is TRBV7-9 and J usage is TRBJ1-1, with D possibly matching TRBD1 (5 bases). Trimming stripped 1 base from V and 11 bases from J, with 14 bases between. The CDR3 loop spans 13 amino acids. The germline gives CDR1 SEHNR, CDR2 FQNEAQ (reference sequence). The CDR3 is CASSLGRTRVAFF. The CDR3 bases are TGTGCCAGCAGCTTAGGCAGGACCAGGGTGGCTTTCTTT.

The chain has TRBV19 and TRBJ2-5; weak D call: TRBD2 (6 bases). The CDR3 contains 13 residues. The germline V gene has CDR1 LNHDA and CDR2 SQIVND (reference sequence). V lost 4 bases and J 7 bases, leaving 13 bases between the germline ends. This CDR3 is CASSSGGEWTQYF. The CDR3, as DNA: TGTGCCAGTAGTAGCGGCGGGGAGTGGACCCAGTACTTC.

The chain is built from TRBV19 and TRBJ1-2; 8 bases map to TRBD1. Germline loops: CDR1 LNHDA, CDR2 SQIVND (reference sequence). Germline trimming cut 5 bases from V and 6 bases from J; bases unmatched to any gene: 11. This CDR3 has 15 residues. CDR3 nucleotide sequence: TGTGCCAGTAGTGTAAACAGGGGGGAAGAACATGGCTACACCTTC. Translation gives CASSVNRGEEHGYTF.

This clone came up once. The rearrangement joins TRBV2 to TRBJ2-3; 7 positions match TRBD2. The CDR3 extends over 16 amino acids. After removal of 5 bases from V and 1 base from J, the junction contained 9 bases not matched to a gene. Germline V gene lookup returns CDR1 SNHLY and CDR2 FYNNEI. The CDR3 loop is CASSPGGTTGTDTQYF. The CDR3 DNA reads TGTGCCAGCAGTCCCGGGGGGACTACAGGCACAGATACGCAGTATTTT.

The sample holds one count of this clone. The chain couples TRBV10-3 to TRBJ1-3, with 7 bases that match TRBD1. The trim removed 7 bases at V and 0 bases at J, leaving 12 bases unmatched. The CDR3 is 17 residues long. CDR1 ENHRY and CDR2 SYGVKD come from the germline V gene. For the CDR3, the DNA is TGTGCCATCACCGAGGACAGGTCGCTTTACTCTGGAAACACCATATATTTT. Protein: CAITEDRSLYSGNTIYF.

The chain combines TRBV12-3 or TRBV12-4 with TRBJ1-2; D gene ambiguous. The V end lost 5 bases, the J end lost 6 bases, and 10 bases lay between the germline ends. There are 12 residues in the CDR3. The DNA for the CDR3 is TGTGCCAGCAGTACGCGGCGGGATGGCTACACCTTC. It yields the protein CASSTRRDGYTF.

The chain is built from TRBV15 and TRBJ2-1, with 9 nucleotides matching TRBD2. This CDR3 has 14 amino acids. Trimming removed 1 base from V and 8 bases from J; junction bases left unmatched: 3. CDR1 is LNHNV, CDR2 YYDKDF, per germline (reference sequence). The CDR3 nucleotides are TGTGCCACCAGCAGAGGACTAGCGGACGATGAGCAGTTCTTC. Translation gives CATSRGLADDEQFF.

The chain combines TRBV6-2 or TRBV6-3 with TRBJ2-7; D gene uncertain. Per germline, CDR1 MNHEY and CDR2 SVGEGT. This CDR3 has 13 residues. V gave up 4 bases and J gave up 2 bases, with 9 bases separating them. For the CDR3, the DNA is TGTGCCAGCAGTTCACCGGTTACCTACGAGCAGTACTTC. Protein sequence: CASSSPVTYEQYF.

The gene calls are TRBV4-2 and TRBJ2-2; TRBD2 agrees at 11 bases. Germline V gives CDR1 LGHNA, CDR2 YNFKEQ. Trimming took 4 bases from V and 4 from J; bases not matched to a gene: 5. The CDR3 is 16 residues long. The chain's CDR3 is CASSPRLAGSTGELFF. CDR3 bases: TGTGCCAGCAGCCCCCGACTAGCGGGATCCACCGGGGAGCTGTTTTTT.

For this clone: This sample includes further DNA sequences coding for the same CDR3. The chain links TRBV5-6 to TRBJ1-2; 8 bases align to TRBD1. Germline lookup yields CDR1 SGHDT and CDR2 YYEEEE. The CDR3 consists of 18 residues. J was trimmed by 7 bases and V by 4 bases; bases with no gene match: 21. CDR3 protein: CASSAGTGRTYRQVGYTF. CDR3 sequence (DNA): TGTGCCAGCAGCGCAGGGACAGGACGAACCTATCGTCAGGTTGGCTACACCTTC.